The 2 T cell receptor beta chains listed next were all sequenced from one sample in a study of T-cell memory formation after mild COVID-19. One entry per CDR3 protein, called by TCRdb with MiXCR from the 5' RACE reads. The sample yields roughly 600,000 distinct CDR3 sequences, more than 15% seen once. Sequencing input: PBMCs or a T cell subset sorted from them (not recorded which). These receptors all stem from an adult woman who had mild COVID-19 (a few samples of this study predate the infection). Cell type and time point are not known.

This clonotype was detected a few times. The chain employs TRBV29-1 and TRBJ2-1; no clear D gene. Germline lookup yields CDR1 SQVTM and CDR2 ANQGSEA. The V end was cut by 0 bases, the J end by 7 bases, with 10 bases between. The CDR3 loop spans 13 amino acids. CDR3: CSVEDRRRNEQFF. CDR3 coding DNA: TGCAGCGTTGAAGATCGGCGGAGAAATGAGCAGTTCTTC.

Remarks on this clonotype: At one end the junction does not follow the germline gene, possibly because of a read error. V is TRBV3-1 and J is TRBJ2-7; the match to TRBD1 covers 7 bases. Germline V gene lookup returns CDR1 LGHDT and CDR2 YNNKEL (reference sequence). The CDR3 is made up of 16 amino acids. The CDR3 reads CASSKEHDRVGDEQYF. CDR3 DNA sequence: TGTGCCAGCAGCAAAGAGCACGACAGGGTCGGGGACGAGCAGTACTTC.